These 5 T cell receptor beta chains were all obtained from the same sample, sequenced in a study of T cells in Graves' hyperthyroidism and ophthalmopathy. RNA transcripts provided the source from which TCR beta CDR3 regions were amplified. First-round RT-PCR of the TCR CDR3 relied on the HTBI primer set. TCRdb re-called the multiplex PCR reads through MiXCR, storing one row per CDR3 protein. This table has approximately 740,000 distinct CDR3 sequences, 14% appearing once. Input material: blood. The receptors stem from a woman aged 18-29 years with Graves' hyperthyroidism.

This clonotype turned up a few times. The V call is TRBV7-9, the J call TRBJ2-5; D uncertain. Germline assignment: CDR1 SEHNR and CDR2 FQNEAQ (reference sequence). V gave up 0 bases and J gave up 7 bases, with 21 bases separating them. The CDR3 extends over 17 amino acids. The CDR3 loop reads CASSLAVGDPLDGTQYF. The CDR3, as DNA: TGTGCCAGCAGCTTAGCGGTAGGAGACCCACTGGACGGGACCCAGTACTTC.

This clonotype showed up just a few times. The chain is built from TRBV6-1 and TRBJ1-1, with D perhaps TRBD1 (6 bases). Germline CDR1 is MNHNS and CDR2 is SASEGT. V was trimmed by 4 bases and J by 0 bases, leaving 12 bases between them. This CDR3 is built from 15 residues. CDR3 region: CASSAPGHMNTEAFF. The CDR3 nucleotides read TGTGCCAGCAGTGCCCCGGGACACATGAACACTGAAGCTTTCTTT.

This clonotype was detected ten times or more. V usage is TRBV28 and J usage is TRBJ2-7; possible D gene TRBD1, 6 bases. V was cut by 4 bases and J by 1 base, with 14 bases left in between. The germline V gene has CDR1 MDHEN and CDR2 SYDVKM. The CDR3 contains 15 residues. The CDR3 region has the DNA TGTGCCAGCAGTTCCCCCGGACAGAGTTCCTACGAGCAGTACTTC. This sequence encodes CASSSPGQSSYEQYF.

There are many counts of this clonotype. The gene calls are TRBV7-9 and TRBJ2-7; weak D call: TRBD1 (5 bases). This CDR3 comprises 14 residues. Germline CDR1 is SEHNR and CDR2 is FQNEAQ (reference sequence). Trimming removed 6 bases at V and 0 bases at J, with 12 bases between. The CDR3 is CASSSTVNSYEQYF. The DNA for the CDR3 is TGTGCCAGCAGTTCGACAGTGAACTCCTACGAGCAGTACTTC.

This clonotype was seen ten or more times. The V and J genes are TRBV11-2 and TRBJ1-6, with a weak D call TRBD1 (5 bases). CDR1 is SGHAT, CDR2 FQNNGV, per germline. The germline V and J ends were trimmed by 4 bases and 5 bases, with 18 bases remaining between them. The CDR3 runs to 17 residues. Written as DNA, the CDR3 is TGTGCCAGCAGCTCACCTTTGGGGCTAGGGAATAATTCACCCCTCCACTTT. Amino acids: CASSSPLGLGNNSPLHF.